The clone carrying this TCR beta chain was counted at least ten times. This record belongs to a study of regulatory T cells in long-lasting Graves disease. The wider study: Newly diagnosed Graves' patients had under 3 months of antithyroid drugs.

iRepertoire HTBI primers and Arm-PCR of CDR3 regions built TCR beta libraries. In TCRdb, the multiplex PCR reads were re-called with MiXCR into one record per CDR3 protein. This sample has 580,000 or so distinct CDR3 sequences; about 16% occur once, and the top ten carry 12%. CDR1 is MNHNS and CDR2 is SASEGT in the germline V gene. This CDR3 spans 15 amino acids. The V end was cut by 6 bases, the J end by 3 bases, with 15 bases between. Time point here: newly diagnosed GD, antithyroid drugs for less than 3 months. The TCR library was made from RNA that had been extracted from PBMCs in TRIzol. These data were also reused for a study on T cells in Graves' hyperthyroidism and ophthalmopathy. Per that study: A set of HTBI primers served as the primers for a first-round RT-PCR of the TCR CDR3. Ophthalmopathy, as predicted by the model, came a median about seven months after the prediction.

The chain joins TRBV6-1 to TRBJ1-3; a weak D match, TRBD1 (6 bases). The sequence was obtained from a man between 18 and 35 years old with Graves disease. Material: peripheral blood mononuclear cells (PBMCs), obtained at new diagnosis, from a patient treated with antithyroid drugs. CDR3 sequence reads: CASSVTGQIGNTIYF. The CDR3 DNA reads TGTGCCAGCAGCGTCACAGGGCAGATTGGAAACACCATATATTTT.